This TCR beta chain came from a study of blood T cells in healthy people across ages. Remarks on this clonotype: The target antigen is unknown.

Notes on the study in general: With age, beta diversity per million T cells declined roughly linearly, significantly by 30 to 40. Higher diversity, along with more naive CD4+ cells, distinguished long-lived donors from aged donors. With donor CMV status unknown, expanded clonotype changes were possibly confounded.

Donors each provided roughly 10 milliliters of peripheral blood. A J-beta primer mix and a sample-barcoded 5' primer were used in a second PCR of roughly 6 to 12 cycles. TCRdb re-analysed the 5' RACE reads in MiXCR, keeping a single row per CDR3 protein. Of hundreds of thousands of distinct CDR3 sequences listed, 58% were seen once; the top ten hold over 35%. This clonotype originated in a man in his fifties or sixties in good health. Sequencing used blood.

CDR3 residues: CASSFRPGISSYNSPLHF. CDR3 nucleotide sequence: TGTGCCAGCAGTTTCCGGCCGGGGATAAGCTCCTATAATTCACCCCTCCACTTT. This rearrangement joins TRBV12-3 or TRBV12-4 to TRBJ1-6, with D unresolved. Trimming removed 3 bases from V and 0 bases from J, with 15 bases in between. The CDR3 is 18 residues long.